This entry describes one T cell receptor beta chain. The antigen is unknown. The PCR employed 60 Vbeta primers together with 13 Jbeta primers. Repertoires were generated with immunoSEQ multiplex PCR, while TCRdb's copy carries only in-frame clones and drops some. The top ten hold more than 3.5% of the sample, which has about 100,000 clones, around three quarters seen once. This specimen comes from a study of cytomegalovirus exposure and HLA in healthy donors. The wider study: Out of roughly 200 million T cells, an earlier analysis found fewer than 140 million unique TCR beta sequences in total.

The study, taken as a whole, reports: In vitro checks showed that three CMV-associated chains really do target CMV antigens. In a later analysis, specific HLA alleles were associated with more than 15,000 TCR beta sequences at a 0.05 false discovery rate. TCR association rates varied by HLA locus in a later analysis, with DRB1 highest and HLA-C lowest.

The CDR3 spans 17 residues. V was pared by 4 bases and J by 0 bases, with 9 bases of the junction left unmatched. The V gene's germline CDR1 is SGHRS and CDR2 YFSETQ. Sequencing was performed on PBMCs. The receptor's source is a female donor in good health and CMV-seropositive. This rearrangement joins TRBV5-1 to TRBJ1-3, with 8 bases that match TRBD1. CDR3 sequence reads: CASSRTTGVDSGNTIYF. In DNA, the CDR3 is TGCGCCAGCAGCCGTACGACAGGGGTCGACTCTGGAAACACCATATATTTT.